A single sample is the source of the 27 T cell receptor beta chains below, sequenced in a study of shared clonotypes between healthy human individuals. Method: immunoSEQ multiplex PCR; TCRdb's copy keeps in-frame clones and lacks some. The data hold nearly 1 million clones, with approximately 80% observed a single time. The sequencing input was memory CD4+ T cells sorted from blood. Specified subset: CD45RA-negative fraction. The receptors shown here come from a man aged 18 to 29 in good health.

The gene calls are TRBV5-5 and TRBJ2-2, with 7 bases aligning to TRBD1. Trimming took 4 bases from V and 4 from J; bases not matched to a gene: 7. CDR1 and CDR2 (germline): SGHKS, YYEKEE (reference sequence). This CDR3 is 15 amino acids long. The CDR3 sequence: CASSRTGDPTGELFF. CDR3 in DNA: TGTGCCAGCAGCCGTACAGGGGACCCCACCGGGGAGCTGTTTTTT.

In this sample, this clone turned up a few times. V gene TRBV30 combines with J gene TRBJ2-6, with D unresolved. With 6 bases removed from V and 2 bases from J, the gap between germline ends came to 8 bases. The CDR3 runs 13 residues. Per the germline V gene, CDR1 is GTSNPN and CDR2 is SVGIG (reference sequence). CDR3 DNA sequence: TGTGCCTGCAGGCTTCCTGGGGCCAACGTCCTGACTTTC. Its protein product is CACRLPGANVLTF.

The chain combines TRBV19 with TRBJ1-2, with TRBD1 identical over 8 bases. The CDR3 is 13 residues long. Trimming removed 9 bases from V and 4 bases from J; junction bases left unmatched: 7. Per the germline V gene, CDR1 is LNHDA and CDR2 is SQIVND (reference sequence). In nucleotides, the CDR3 is TGTGCCAGCTCCTTGGACAGGGTCTATGGCTACACCTTC. It yields the protein CASSLDRVYGYTF.

This rearrangement joins TRBV10-1 to TRBJ2-7; D possibly corresponds to TRBD2 (6 bases). Germline CDR1 WNHNN, CDR2 SYGVQD (reference sequence). The ends were cut back, 0 bases at V and 0 bases at J, with 6 bases in the middle. CDR3 length: 14 residues. The CDR3 DNA follows: TGCGCCAGCAGTGAGTCGGGACTCTCCTACGAGCAGTACTTC. Protein: CASSESGLSYEQYF.

V gene TRBV27 combines with J gene TRBJ2-7; 10 nucleotides match TRBD1. The germline V gene has CDR1 MNHEY and CDR2 SMNVEV (reference sequence). V trimming: 2 bases; J trimming: 3 bases; junction bases outside the gene matches: 4. The CDR3 consists of 15 residues. This CDR3 reads CASSLGGQGVYEQYF. CDR3 coding DNA: TGTGCCAGCAGTTTAGGCGGACAGGGGGTCTACGAGCAGTACTTC.

This clone came up once. V is TRBV2 and J is TRBJ1-6; TRBD1 matches at 7 bases. CDR1 SNHLY and CDR2 FYNNEI come from the germline V gene. CDR3 length equals 14 residues. V dropped 6 bases and J dropped 10; count of bases not matched to a gene: 9. CDR3 sequence: CASRGDSTLSPLHF. The CDR3 nucleotides are TGTGCCAGCAGGGGGGACAGCACTTTATCACCCCTCCACTTT.

This rearrangement joins TRBV7-2 to TRBJ2-7; a possible D gene is TRBD2 (5 bases). Germline CDR1 reads SGHTA; CDR2 reads FQGNSA. Trimming removed 5 bases from V and 0 bases from J, with 14 bases in between. CDR3 size: 15 residues. The CDR3 loop reads CASSPVTGSSYEQYF. Here the CDR3 DNA reads TGTGCCAGCAGCCCAGTAACTGGGAGCTCCTACGAGCAGTACTTC.

The rearrangement joins TRBV11-2 to TRBJ2-7, with no clear D. Deletions cut 2 bases from V and 3 bases from J, with 5 bases between. Germline CDR1 reads SGHAT; CDR2 reads FQNNGV. The CDR3 runs to 12 residues. The CDR3 reads CASSLNLYEQYF. CDR3 in DNA: TGTGCCAGCAGCTTAAACCTCTACGAGCAGTACTTC.

This chain uses TRBV7-6 with TRBJ1-3; D is possibly TRBD1 (6 bases). The CDR3 spans 17 residues. The germline gives CDR1 SGHVS, CDR2 FNYEAQ. Trimming removed 1 base from V and 0 bases from J, with 13 bases in between. CDR3 sequence: CASSLVPGAGSGNTIYF. CDR3 DNA: TGTGCCAGCAGCTTAGTGCCGGGGGCCGGCTCTGGAAACACCATATATTTT.

The J gene is TRBJ2-5, the V gene TRBV5-1; 14 bases agree with TRBD2. Germline-derived CDR1 and CDR2 are SGHRS and YFSETQ. The CDR3 is made up of 18 amino acids. V gave up 4 bases and J gave up 1 base; unmatched junction bases: 9. DNA of the CDR3: TGCGCCAGCAGCCCGGGGACTAGCGGGGGCCCCTTCCAAGAGACCCAGTACTTC. Its protein product is CASSPGTSGGPFQETQYF.

The V gene is TRBV5-4, the J gene TRBJ2-7; 9 positions match TRBD1. This CDR3 comprises 16 residues. V lost 0 bases, J lost 4 bases, and 8 bases stayed unmatched. Germline-derived CDR1 and CDR2 are SGHNT and YYREEE (reference sequence). The CDR3 loop is CASSLGGTGTGYEQYF. CDR3 nucleotides: TGTGCCAGCAGCTTGGGCGGGACAGGGACGGGGTACGAGCAGTACTTC.

The chain links TRBV5-1 to TRBJ2-3; 7 nucleotides line up with TRBD1. Germline values: CDR1 SGHRS, CDR2 YFSETQ. V lost 0 bases to trimming and J lost 5 bases; unmatched junction nucleotides: 3. The CDR3 covers 14 residues. This CDR3 reads CASSLARGQDTQYF. As DNA, the CDR3 is TGCGCCAGCAGCTTGGCAAGGGGGCAAGATACGCAGTATTTT.

CDR3 sequence reads: CATSRDRNEQFF. CDR3 bases: TGTGCCACCAGCAGAGATCGGAATGAGCAGTTCTTC. V and J are TRBV15 and TRBJ2-1; D gene uncertain. This CDR3 contains 12 residues. From germline, CDR1 is LNHNV and CDR2 YYDKDF (reference sequence). V was clipped by 0 bases and J by 7 bases, with 4 bases between them.

The chain carries TRBV13 and TRBJ1-1, with D possibly matching TRBD1 (5 bases). The V end was cut by 2 bases, the J end by 4 bases, with 17 bases between. The germline V gene encodes CDR1 PRHDT and CDR2 FYEKMQ (reference sequence). The CDR3 consists of 16 residues. The CDR3 DNA sequence: TGTGCCAGCAGCTTAAATTATGGGGGAATGGGCACTGAAGCTTTCTTT. Protein: CASSLNYGGMGTEAFF.

The chain joins TRBV29-1 to TRBJ2-7; perhaps TRBD1 as D (6 bases). The CDR3 consists of 13 residues. V was pared by 7 bases and J by 0 bases, with 13 bases between. Germline V gene data show CDR1 as SQVTM and CDR2 as ANQGSEA. CDR3 in DNA: TGCAGCGCCGGCAGGGGAAGCTCCTACGAGCAGTACTTC. Its translation: CSAGRGSSYEQYF.

This clone occurred a few times. The rearrangement links TRBV30 to TRBJ1-1; unclear D gene. Per the germline V gene, CDR1 is GTSNPN and CDR2 is SVGIG (reference sequence). The germline V and J ends were trimmed by 1 base and 2 bases, with 5 bases remaining between them. There are 12 residues in the CDR3. The DNA of the CDR3 is TGTGCCTGGAGTGATACCAACACTGAAGCTTTCTTT. Translated: CAWSDTNTEAFF.

This clone showed up just a few times. The chain combines TRBV30 with TRBJ2-7, with D perhaps matching TRBD1 (5 bases). Germline V gives CDR1 GTSNPN, CDR2 SVGIG (reference sequence). The CDR3 runs 12 residues. Trimming took off 3 bases at V and 7 bases at J, with 13 bases between the two ends. The CDR3 here is CAWSYLDSEQYF. DNA of the CDR3: TGTGCCTGGAGCTACCTAGACAGTGAGCAGTACTTC. Variable domain in full (rest from reference TRBV30 and TRBJ2-7): SQTIHQWPATLVQPVGSPLSLECTVEGTSNPNLYWYRQAAGRGLQLLFYSVGIGQISSEVPQNLSASRPQDRQFILSSKKLLLSDSGFYLCAWSYLDSEQYFGPGTRLTVT.

The rearrangement uses TRBV4-1 and TRBJ2-2; a weak D match, TRBD1 (5 bases). The germline gives CDR1 MGHRA, CDR2 YSYEKL. V lost 1 base to trimming and J lost 2 bases, with 11 bases between them. This CDR3 has 16 residues. The CDR3, as DNA: TGCGCCAGCAGCCAAGGTTCAAGGGGTAACACCGGGGAGCTGTTTTTT. Translating it yields CASSQGSRGNTGELFF.

A few counts support this clone. The chain couples TRBV20-1 to TRBJ2-1, with TRBD1 matching over 9 bases. CDR1 and CDR2 from the germline V gene are DFQATT and SNEGSKA (reference sequence). The V gene end was trimmed by 6 bases and the J gene end by 15 bases; junction bases not matched to a gene: 9. The CDR3 is 11 amino acids. The CDR3 reads CSARGQGLRFF. CDR3 DNA: TGCAGTGCGAGGGGACAGGGTTTAAGGTTCTTC.

The rearrangement links TRBV5-1 to TRBJ2-5; 7 bases map to TRBD1. V lost 3 bases and J lost 0; bases outside the gene matches: 5. This CDR3 spans 15 amino acids. The V gene's germline CDR1 is SGHRS and CDR2 YFSETQ. CDR3 coding DNA: TGCGCCAGCAGCTCGGGACAGAACGACCAAGAGACCCAGTACTTC. Protein product: CASSSGQNDQETQYF.

The chain employs TRBV6-4 and TRBJ2-3; TRBD1 matches at 8 bases. Germline V CDR1 and CDR2: MRHNA, SNTAGT. The CDR3 loop spans 15 amino acids. The trim removed 0 bases at V and 2 bases at J, leaving 1 base unmatched. The DNA of the CDR3 is TGTGCCAGCAGTGACTCGGACAGGGCCACAGATACGCAGTATTTT. Amino acid sequence: CASSDSDRATDTQYF.

The chain couples TRBV5-6 to TRBJ1-2; D is ambiguous. CDR3 size: 12 residues. V was shortened by 2 bases and J by 4 bases, with 6 bases between the two germline ends. Germline CDR1 is SGHDT and CDR2 is YYEEEE. The CDR3 region has the DNA TGTGCCAGCAGCTTAGGGTTCTATGGCTACACCTTC. Residues: CASSLGFYGYTF.

V is TRBV7-2 and J is TRBJ2-2; TRBD1 matches 7 bases. Germline V gene data show CDR1 as SGHTA and CDR2 as FQGNSA. There are 14 residues in the CDR3. V shed 5 bases, J shed 5 bases, and the junction held 5 bases outside the gene matches. The CDR3 bases are TGTGCCAGCAGCCCACAGGGGTTTACCGGGGAGCTGTTTTTT. This sequence encodes CASSPQGFTGELFF.

The J gene is TRBJ2-7, the V gene TRBV6-6; 12 positions match TRBD2. Trimming cost V 7 bases and J 6 bases; bases outside gene matches: 4. Germline V gene data show CDR1 as MNHNY and CDR2 as SVGAGI (reference sequence). The CDR3 loop spans 13 amino acids. CDR3 loop: CASTPGLAGEQYF. DNA of the CDR3: TGTGCCAGCACCCCGGGACTAGCGGGCGAGCAGTACTTC.

The rearrangement uses TRBV2 and TRBJ1-5; TRBD1 matches at 8 bases. The CDR3 is made up of 16 amino acids. V shed 6 bases, J shed 4 bases, and the junction held 11 bases outside the gene matches. Germline V gene lookup returns CDR1 SNHLY and CDR2 FYNNEI. The CDR3 nucleotides are TGTGCCAGCAGCGTAGACAGGGGAGCGGCGAATCAGCCCCAGCATTTT. This gives the protein CASSVDRGAANQPQHF. The complete variable domain, with remaining parts taken from reference TRBV2 and TRBJ1-5, reads EPEVTQTPSHQVTQMGQEVILRCVPISNHLYFYWYRQILGQKVEFLVSFYNNEISEKSEIFDDQFSVERPDGSNFTLKIRSTKLEDSAMYFCASSVDRGAANQPQHFGDGTRLSIL.

This clone came up a few times. A much larger clone lies a single base off, so this may be a read error. At the DNA level, this CDR3 is encoded by other sequences in the same sample as well. The chain has TRBV7-9 and TRBJ1-1, with D uncertain. Per the germline V gene, CDR1 is SEHNR and CDR2 is FQNEAQ (reference sequence). The V end was cut by 5 bases, the J end by 1 base, with 8 bases between. CDR3 length equals 13 residues. The CDR3 sequence is CASSRTGNTEAFF. Written as DNA, the CDR3 is TGTGCCAGCAGCCGGACGGGGAACACTGAAGCTTTCTTT.

This clone was observed a few times. At the DNA level, this CDR3 is encoded by other sequences in the same sample as well. This chain links TRBV5-1 with TRBJ2-5, with D unresolved. The germline V gene encodes CDR1 SGHRS and CDR2 YFSETQ. There are 11 residues in the CDR3. With 2 bases removed from V and 2 bases from J, the gap between germline ends came to 1 base. The CDR3 DNA reads TGCGCCAGCAGCTTACAAGAGACCCAGTACTTC. Its protein product is CASSLQETQYF. The entire variable domain, with the rest obtained from reference TRBV5-1 and TRBJ2-5, is as follows: KAGVTQTPRYLIKTRGQQVTLSCSPISGHRSVSWYQQTPGQGLQFLFEYFSETQRNKGNFPGRFSGRQFSNSRSEMNVSTLELGDSALYLCASSLQETQYFGPGTRLLVL.